These T cell receptor beta chains were read from a single sample in a study of spatial heterogeneity in lung cancer. From the 5' RACE reads, TCRdb called clonotypes with MiXCR, one entry per CDR3 protein. Of roughly 2,000 distinct CDR3 sequences in the sample, about two fifths are singletons; the top ten hold 20% to 25%. The sequencing used lung tumor tissue, collected at surgery. The origin of the receptors is a male donor with early-stage non-small cell lung cancer. CDR3s include the opening cysteine and the closing phenylalanine or tryptophan. Fields, in order: clone size, J gene, D gene, V gene, CDR3 length, CDR3 protein, CDR3 DNA. A D gene is named only where the DNA matches it firmly. The size of a clone is reported for some rows only, either as once, few or many, or as a class for expanded clones.

.,TRBJ2-2,.,TRBV20-1,15,CSAARGESPTGELFF,TGCAGTGCGGCCCGAGGGGAGAGCCCCACCGGGGAGCTGTTTTTT
.,TRBJ1-2,.,TRBV29-1,11,CSAGEAYGYTF,TGCAGCGCCGGCGAGGCCTATGGCTACACCTTC
once,TRBJ2-1,TRBD2,TRBV5-1,14,CASSSGLAGDEQFF,TGCGCCAGCAGCTCGGGACTAGCGGGAGATGAGCAGTTCTTC
few,TRBJ2-1,.,TRBV12-3/TRBV12-4,12,CASSLWYNEQFF,TGTGCCAGCAGTTTGTGGTACAATGAGCAGTTCTTC
.,TRBJ2-7,TRBD1,TRBV29-1,13,CSVETDRDDEQYF,TGCAGCGTTGAAACGGACAGGGACGACGAGCAGTACTTC
medium-sized,TRBJ2-7,TRBD2,TRBV28,15,CASSVRLAGAYEQYF,TGTGCCAGCAGTGTACGACTAGCGGGAGCCTACGAGCAGTACTTC
.,TRBJ2-1,.,TRBV29-1,13,CSVHDSRNNEQFF,TGCAGCGTCCACGATTCCAGAAACAATGAGCAGTTCTTC
.,TRBJ2-3,TRBD2,TRBV6-5,13,CASSYRGADTQYF,TGTGCCAGCAGTTACCGGGGGGCAGATACGCAGTATTTT
few,TRBJ2-5,.,TRBV21-1,17,CASSPGQTYCNQETQYF,TGTGCCAGCAGCCCGGGACAGACATATTGCAACCAAGAGACCCAGTACTTC
large,TRBJ1-2,TRBD1,TRBV29-1,17,CSVERDRDSLGRPGYTF,TGCAGCGTTGAAAGGGACAGGGACTCTCTAGGGCGCCCTGGCTACACCTTC
medium-sized,TRBJ2-1,.,TRBV7-3,13,CASSSTLGVEQFF,TGTGCCAGCAGCTCCACCCTGGGGGTTGAGCAGTTCTTC
medium-sized,TRBJ2-2,TRBD1,TRBV11-2,16,CASSFATGIDTGELFF,TGTGCCAGCAGCTTCGCGACAGGGATTGACACCGGGGAGCTGTTTTTT
.,TRBJ1-6,.,TRBV20-1,14,CSAPGQNMNSPLHF,TGCAGTGCTCCAGGACAGAACATGAATTCACCCCTCCACTTT
few,TRBJ2-7,.,TRBV20-1,13,CSARDLLSHEQYF,TGCAGTGCTAGAGATCTGCTCTCCCACGAGCAGTACTTC
.,TRBJ2-1,.,TRBV29-1,11,CSVYQGNEQFF,TGCAGCGTGTATCAGGGAAATGAGCAGTTCTTC
few,TRBJ2-3,TRBD2,TRBV7-2,14,CASSPNGGADTQYF,TGTGCCAGCAGCCCCAACGGGGGGGCAGATACGCAGTATTTT
.,TRBJ2-3,.,TRBV11-2,13,CASSLPSTDTQYF,TGTGCCAGCAGCTTACCTTCCACAGATACGCAGTATTTT
.,TRBJ1-1,.,TRBV4-3,15,CASSQEMVSYTEAFF,TGCGCCAGCAGCCAAGAAATGGTCTCTTACACTGAAGCTTTCTTT
medium-sized,TRBJ1-2,TRBD1,TRBV7-9,13,CASSFGTGDGYTF,TGTGCCAGCAGCTTCGGAACAGGGGATGGCTACACCTTC
medium-sized,TRBJ2-2,.,TRBV28,14,CASIKRAGTGELFF,TGTGCCAGCATTAAGAGAGCGGGCACCGGGGAGCTGTTTTTT
.,TRBJ1-5,.,TRBV6-6,14,CASSGQPPGQPQHF,TGTGCCAGCAGTGGACAGCCCCCAGGCCAGCCCCAGCATTTT
.,TRBJ2-7,TRBD1,TRBV20-1,11,CSERTGGEQYF,TGCAGTGAACGGACAGGGGGCGAGCAGTACTTC
few,TRBJ2-1,TRBD2,TRBV29-1,14,CSARTSGSSDEQFF,TGCAGCGCCAGGACTAGCGGGAGTTCGGATGAGCAGTTCTTC
.,TRBJ1-1,TRBD1,TRBV20-1,15,CSARKPRTGDPEAFF,TGCAGTGCTAGGAAACCCAGGACAGGGGACCCTGAAGCTTTCTTT
few,TRBJ2-2,.,TRBV7-2,16,CASSLGFQGRTGELFF,TGTGCCAGCAGCTTAGGTTTTCAGGGTCGCACCGGGGAGCTGTTTTTT
medium-sized,TRBJ2-5,TRBD2,TRBV6-2/TRBV6-3,17,CASSKGLAGGFKETQYF,TGTGCCAGCAGTAAGGGACTAGCGGGAGGATTTAAAGAGACCCAGTACTTC
few,TRBJ2-4,TRBD1,TRBV6-2/TRBV6-3,17,CASSYRRGQGTKNIQYF,TGTGCCAGCAGTTACCGTCGTGGACAGGGCACCAAAAACATTCAGTACTTC
.,TRBJ2-1,TRBD2,TRBV7-2,16,CASSLGLAVSYNEQFF,TGTGCCAGCAGCTTGGGACTAGCGGTCTCCTACAATGAGCAGTTCTTC
medium-sized,TRBJ2-7,TRBD1,TRBV7-9,15,CASRSRDRVFDEQYF,TGTGCCAGCAGGTCCCGGGACAGGGTTTTCGACGAGCAGTACTTC
.,TRBJ1-1,.,TRBV6-2/TRBV6-3,12,CASSRTETKAFF,TGTGCCAGCAGCCGGACCGAGACAAAAGCTTTCTTT
.,TRBJ1-1,.,TRBV11-2,15,CASSLYGKANTEAFF,TGTGCCAGCAGCTTATACGGGAAGGCCAACACTGAAGCTTTCTTT
large,TRBJ1-5,.,TRBV9,14,CASSADTNNQPQHF,TGTGCCAGCAGCGCGGACACCAACAATCAGCCCCAGCATTTT
.,TRBJ2-7,TRBD1,TRBV28,14,CASSLRGLSYEQYF,TGTGCCAGCAGTTTAAGGGGGCTTTCTTACGAGCAGTACTTC
.,TRBJ2-3,.,TRBV6-6,15,CASSYSGLFTDTQYF,TGTGCCAGCAGTTACTCCGGACTCTTCACAGATACGCAGTATTTT
.,TRBJ2-7,.,TRBV3-1,16,CASSRTRDPEATEQYF,TGTGCCAGCAGCCGCACCCGGGACCCCGAGGCCACCGAGCAGTACTTC
large,TRBJ2-5,.,TRBV29-1,12,CSVVRQQETQYF,TGCAGCGTTGTCCGACAGCAAGAGACCCAGTACTTC
many,TRBJ2-6,.,TRBV7-2,15,CASSPAGGGANVLTF,TGTGCCAGCAGCCCGGCGGGCGGGGGGGCCAACGTCCTGACTTTC
.,TRBJ2-7,TRBD1,TRBV29-1,11,CSVTGGGEQYF,TGCAGCGTTACAGGGGGCGGAGAGCAGTACTTC
few,TRBJ1-5,.,TRBV20-1,16,CSARDNMGYSDQPQHF,TGCAGTGCTAGAGATAATATGGGGTATAGCGATCAGCCCCAGCATTTT
medium-sized,TRBJ2-5,TRBD2,TRBV29-1,14,CSVRGTSGQETQYF,TGCAGCGTGAGGGGGACTAGCGGCCAAGAGACCCAGTACTTC
.,TRBJ2-3,.,TRBV29-1,13,CSVEPGAGDTQYF,TGCAGCGTTGAACCGGGGGCGGGAGATACGCAGTATTTT